Listed below are T cell receptor beta chains from one sample, sequenced in a study of T cells in Graves' hyperthyroidism and ophthalmopathy. MiXCR was run by TCRdb on the multiplex PCR reads, yielding one entry per CDR3 protein. The sample has about 360,000 distinct CDR3 sequences; approximately 15% are singletons. The material sequenced was blood. Every receptor here comes from a woman aged 18-29 years with Graves' hyperthyroidism that later progressed to Graves' ophthalmopathy. Both conserved end residues are part of each CDR3. D genes are given only for firm matches. Size tells how often a clone was seen (once, few, many) or the class of an expanded clone, and some rows leave it out.

>TRBJ2-7|many|TRBD2|TRBV12-5
CASGLMWTSGESSYEQYF
TGTGCTAGTGGTTTGATGTGGACTAGCGGGGAGAGCTCCTACGAGCAGTACTTC
>TRBJ2-5|many|.|TRBV28
CASSLSLAQETQYF
TGTGCCAGCAGTTTATCATTGGCGCAAGAGACCCAGTACTTC
>TRBJ2-2|.|.|TRBV5-8
CASSFVHTGELFF
TGTGCCAGCAGCTTTGTCCACACCGGGGAGCTGTTTTTT
>TRBJ2-7|few|TRBD1|TRBV7-8
CASSLAPGTDYEQYF
TGTGCCAGCAGCTTAGCCCCTGGGACAGACTACGAGCAGTACTTC
>TRBJ2-7|many|TRBD2|TRBV20-1
CSAKSGRAYEQYF
TGCAGTGCCAAGAGCGGGAGGGCCTACGAGCAGTACTTC
>TRBJ1-4|.|TRBD1|TRBV4-3
CASSQGGTGDNEKLFF
TGCGCCAGCAGCCAAGGCGGGACAGGGGATAATGAAAAACTGTTTTTT
>TRBJ2-2|many|.|TRBV2
CASSGLPLGELFF
TGTGCCAGCAGTGGGCTCCCCCTCGGGGAGCTGTTTTTT
>TRBJ2-7|few|TRBD2|TRBV9
CASSVAPGRGYEQYF
TGTGCCAGCAGCGTAGCTCCCGGGAGGGGTTACGAGCAGTACTTC
>TRBJ1-6|many|.|TRBV7-2
CASSNKRGNSPLHF
TGTGCCAGCAGCAACAAACGGGGTAATTCACCCCTCCACTTT
>TRBJ2-7|.|.|TRBV7-9
CASSQSLGPYEQYF
TGTGCCAGCAGCCAGAGCCTAGGGCCCTACGAGCAGTACTTC
>TRBJ2-7|.|TRBD1|TRBV27
CASNRDSEFSEQYF
TGTGCCAGCAATAGGGACAGCGAATTCAGCGAGCAGTACTTC
>TRBJ2-1|many|.|TRBV3-1
CASSQDTPRFNEQFF
TGTGCCAGCAGCCAAGATACCCCTAGGTTCAATGAGCAGTTCTTC
>TRBJ1-5|.|TRBD1|TRBV6-1
CASTWTGGNQPQHF
TGTGCCAGCACCTGGACAGGGGGCAATCAGCCCCAGCATTTT
>TRBJ1-5|many|TRBD1|TRBV2
CASRTGQAASGQPQHF
TGTGCCAGCAGGACCGGACAGGCTGCGTCGGGTCAGCCCCAGCATTTT
>TRBJ1-1|.|.|TRBV7-9
CASSLGQTKNTEAFF
TGTGCCAGCAGCTTAGGACAGACAAAGAACACTGAAGCTTTCTTT
>TRBJ2-1|many|.|TRBV28
CASSFRNEQFF
TGTGCCAGCAGTTTTCGCAATGAGCAGTTCTTC